These 17 T cell receptor beta chains were sequenced from one sample in a study of cytomegalovirus exposure and HLA in healthy donors. Use of 60 Vbeta and 13 Jbeta primers characterized the PCR. The protocol was immunoSEQ multiplex PCR, while the TCRdb copy is restricted to in-frame clones and leaves out a portion. The sample shows more than 150,000 clones, approximately 80% of them seen only once. The sample was PBMCs. These receptors were taken from a girl between 5 and 17 years old in good health and CMV-seropositive.

The chain uses TRBV10-3 and TRBJ1-1; 8 bases agree with TRBD1. Germline V gene lookup returns CDR1 ENHRY and CDR2 SYGVKD. The V segment lost 3 bases and the J segment 4 bases; nucleotides outside the gene matches: 4. The CDR3 is made up of 14 amino acids. The DNA of the CDR3 is TGTGCCATCAGTGACCGGGACAGGTTCACTGAAGCTTTCTTT. Amino acid sequence: CAISDRDRFTEAFF.

The chain is built from TRBV5-1 and TRBJ2-5; possibly TRBD2 for D (5 bases). Germline CDR1 reads SGHRS; CDR2 reads YFSETQ. This CDR3 contains 15 residues. Trimming shortened V by 0 bases and J by 6 bases, and 15 bases separated the two germline ends. CDR3 residues: CASSLVPGSSQTQYF. The CDR3 nucleotides are TGCGCCAGCAGCTTGGTACCGGGATCGTCTCAGACCCAGTACTTC.

The chain employs TRBV25-1 and TRBJ1-1; 9 nucleotides agree with TRBD1. Trimming took 4 bases from V and 1 from J; bases not matched to a gene: 4. Germline values: CDR1 MGHDK, CDR2 SYGVNS. The length of the CDR3 is 15 residues. CDR3 residues: CASSGGTGWNTEAFF. CDR3 DNA: TGTGCCAGCAGTGGAGGGACAGGGTGGAACACTGAAGCTTTCTTT. Using reference TRBV25-1 and TRBJ1-1 for the parts outside the CDR3, the full variable domain is EADIYQTPRYLVIGTGKKITLECSQTMGHDKMYWYQQDPGMELHLIHYSYGVNSTEKGDLSSESTVSRIRTEHFPLTLESARPSHTSQYLCASSGGTGWNTEAFFGQGTRLTVV.

This chain uses TRBV18 with TRBJ1-1, with 7 bases that match TRBD1. After removal of 2 bases from V and 10 bases from J, the junction contained 7 bases not matched to a gene. CDR3 length: 13 amino acids. Germline CDR1 KGHSH, CDR2 LQKENI. For the CDR3, the DNA is TGTGCCAGCTCACCATCCCGGGACAGTCCAGCTTTCTTT. It codes for CASSPSRDSPAFF.

V usage is TRBV2 and J usage is TRBJ1-1; TRBD1 aligns across 9 bases. The V segment lost 6 bases and the J segment 3 bases; nucleotides outside the gene matches: 5. The germline V gene has CDR1 SNHLY and CDR2 FYNNEI. CDR3 size: 14 residues. Written as DNA, the CDR3 is TGTGCCAGCAGGGGGGACAGGGAGGACACTGAAGCTTTCTTT. It translates to CASRGDREDTEAFF.

About this clone itself: Different DNA sequences within this sample yield the same CDR3. CDR3 in amino acids: CASSSGTGSYEQYF. The CDR3 DNA is TGCGCCAGCAGCTCCGGGACAGGGTCCTACGAGCAGTACTTC. The chain combines TRBV5-1 with TRBJ2-7; 9 bases align to TRBD1. Germline-derived CDR1 and CDR2 are SGHRS and YFSETQ. This CDR3 contains 14 residues. J was trimmed by 1 base and V by 3 bases; bases with no gene match: 2.

This chain connects TRBV4-1 to TRBJ2-1, with D possibly being TRBD2 (7 bases). This CDR3 comprises 17 residues. V lost 0 bases to trimming and J lost 4 bases, with 16 bases between them. Germline V gene data show CDR1 as MGHRA and CDR2 as YSYEKL. The DNA for the CDR3 is TGCGCCAGCAGCCAAGAACGGAGGGGGGGGGTATACAATGAGCAGTTCTTC. The encoded protein is CASSQERRGGVYNEQFF.

This CDR3 reads CAIRLESGGEGTEAFF. In DNA, the CDR3 is TGTGCCATCAGATTGGAATCAGGGGGCGAGGGCACTGAAGCTTTCTTT. The rearrangement joins TRBV10-3 to TRBJ1-1; 8 bases are shared with TRBD1. The CDR3 contains 16 residues. The V gene end was trimmed by 6 bases and the J gene end by 4 bases; junction bases not matched to a gene: 13. Germline V CDR1 and CDR2: ENHRY, SYGVKD.

This chain connects TRBV30 to TRBJ2-1; 8 bases align to TRBD2. The CDR3 length is 13 residues. Germline V gene sequence: CDR1 GTSNPN, CDR2 SVGIG (reference sequence). Trimming cost V 3 bases and J 8 bases; bases outside gene matches: 6. Here the CDR3 reads CAWRFSGSDEQFF. CDR3 nucleotides: TGTGCCTGGAGGTTCAGCGGGAGCGATGAGCAGTTCTTC.

The count of this clone is one. V is TRBV7-2 and J is TRBJ2-1; the D gene is possibly TRBD2 (6 bases). The CDR3 spans 16 residues. Germline V gene sequence: CDR1 SGHTA, CDR2 FQGNSA. Between the trimmed V and J ends, which lost 4 bases and 5 bases, there was a span of 18 bases. CDR3 protein: CASSYRGNKVHNEQFF. The CDR3 DNA follows: TGTGCCAGCAGCTACCGGGGGAACAAGGTCCACAATGAGCAGTTCTTC.

A few counts support this clone. The CDR3 nucleotides read TGTGCCAGCAGTCCCCCCGTCGATACTAATACGCAGTATTTT. This codes for CASSPPVDTNTQYF. The V call is TRBV6-5, the J call TRBJ2-3, with unresolved D. The CDR3 is 14 residues long. In germline, CDR1 is MNHEY, CDR2 SVGAGI. V was cut by 5 bases and J by 7 bases, with 16 bases left in between.

This clone was picked up one time. The chain has TRBV18 and TRBJ1-1, with D perhaps TRBD1 (5 bases). The V end lost 3 bases, the J end lost 10 bases, and 15 bases lay between the germline ends. Germline V gene sequence: CDR1 KGHSH, CDR2 LQKENI. This CDR3 has 13 residues. CDR3: CASSPGREGLAFF. CDR3 coding DNA: TGTGCCAGCTCACCGGGCAGGGAAGGTCTAGCTTTCTTT.

This chain links TRBV6-5 with TRBJ2-5; D is perhaps TRBD2 (7 bases). The J call may not be correct, given that the DNA end is closer to TRBJ2-7. The CDR3 length is 15 residues. Germline V lookup: CDR1 MNHEY, CDR2 SVGAGI. The DNA of the CDR3 is TGTGCCAGCAGTTCAATACAGGGAGGGAGATACGAGCAGTACTTC. This codes for CASSSIQGGRYEQYF.

The rearrangement uses TRBV7-8 and TRBJ2-7; 9 positions agree with TRBD2. Germline V gives CDR1 SGHVS, CDR2 FQNEAQ. The CDR3 loop spans 14 amino acids. V shed 7 bases, J shed 6 bases, and the junction held 10 bases outside the gene matches. The CDR3 sequence: CASTTKPSGTEQYF. CDR3 DNA: TGTGCCAGCACTACAAAACCTAGCGGGACCGAGCAGTACTTC. The full variable domain, its missing parts supplied by reference TRBV7-8 and TRBJ2-7, is GAGVSQSPRYKVAKRGQDVALRCDPISGHVSLFWYQQALGQGPEFLTYFQNEAQLDKSGLPSDRFFAERPEGSVSTLKIQRTQQEDSAVYLCASTTKPSGTEQYFGPGTRLTVT.

This rearrangement joins TRBV21-1 to TRBJ2-2; the D call TRBD1 from the table was never checked on the DNA. TRBV21-1 is a recognized pseudogene. The CDR3 consists of 17 residues. CDR3 residues: CASTVFTGTTGPGELFF. The CDR3 coding sequence is TGTGCCAGCACCGTTTTCACCGGGACAACGGGGCCCGGGGAGCTGTTTTTT.

There are a few counts of this clone. The chain couples TRBV7-3 to TRBJ2-6; perhaps TRBD1 as D (5 bases). This CDR3 has 18 residues. CDR1 and CDR2 from the germline V gene are SGHTA and FQGTGA. Trimming shortened V by 7 bases and J by 0 bases, and 19 bases separated the two germline ends. CDR3 loop: CASNKRGGQGSGANVLTF. CDR3 sequence (DNA): TGTGCCAGCAATAAAAGGGGTGGGCAGGGCTCTGGGGCCAACGTCCTGACTTTC.

V is TRBV7-9 and J is TRBJ2-1; TRBD2 aligns across 7 bases. V was clipped by 0 bases and J by 8 bases; unmatched bases: 4. The CDR3 covers 14 residues. The V gene's germline CDR1 is SEHNR and CDR2 FQNEAQ (reference sequence). The CDR3 sequence: CASSLAALADEQFF. The CDR3 region has the DNA TGTGCCAGCAGCTTAGCAGCGCTAGCGGATGAGCAGTTCTTC.